Detailed here is one T cell receptor (beta chain). Its antigen is currently unknown. The data belong to a study of OX40 agonist ivuxolimab in advanced cancers. The CDR3 consists of 15 residues. Trimming shortened V by 2 bases and J by 2 bases, and 9 bases separated the two germline ends. The V gene's germline CDR1 is LNHDA and CDR2 SQIVND (reference sequence). The protocol was immunoSEQ multiplex PCR, while the TCRdb copy is restricted to in-frame clones and leaves out a portion. The repertoire holds roughly 41,000 clones, 85% to 90% seen once, with around 2.4% in the top ten. Regarding the study as a whole: Antigen specificity remained undetermined for the expanded peripheral T cells.

This sequence joins TRBV19 and TRBJ2-2, with TRBD1 as a possible D gene (6 bases). The sequences come from CD4+ or CD8+ T cells sorted from blood, collected in a trial of the OX40 agonist ivuxolimab. This TCR was recovered from an adult with an advanced solid tumor such as melanoma, head and neck, liver or kidney cancer. The CDR3 is CASSIKQGNTGELFF. For the CDR3, the DNA is TGTGCCAGTAGTATAAAACAGGGCAACACCGGGGAGCTGTTTTTT.